Given below is one T cell receptor (beta chain) in context. Its antigen is currently not known. There are no base qualities to consult, and no much larger clone falls within one base. From the germline V gene, CDR1 is ENHRY and CDR2 is SYGVKD. V trim: 9 bases; J trim: 4 bases; unmatched bases: 7. Including cysteine and phenylalanine, the CDR3 has 13 amino acids. The sequence is cut down to CDR3 DNA, 39 bases in frame from base 1. These data originate in a study of T-cell reconstitution after alpha-beta-depleted transplantation in children (dated by TCRdb to about 2016). Looking at the study overall: The study quantitatively tracked T-cell immune reconstitution after TCRalphabeta/CD19-depleted allogeneic hematopoietic cell transplantation in children using TCR repertoire profiling. Overall study results and their limits: Over the following months the frequencies of hyperexpanded clones went down, and after one year T-cell counts and TCRbeta diversity were mostly credited to newly produced T cells. In some patients, the high TCRbeta diversity seen at day 60 was put down to recipient T cells and intrathymic progenitors that had survived conditioning. About two months after transplant, the apparently early recovery of alphabetaT-cell counts reportedly depended on just several hundred clones that had expanded rapidly and came from non-depleted graft cells.

The treatment or condition label here, explained by the study, means: allogeneic hematopoietic cell transplantation with graft depleted of TCRalphabeta T cells and CD19 B cells. The transplant recipients were children given TCRalphabeta/CD19-depleted allogeneic hematopoietic cell grafts. Library preparation employed PCR. Sequencing used an Illumina HiSeq 2500. To normalize quantification of the TCRbeta repertoire, the TCR libraries were built with molecular barcoding that relied on unique molecular identifiers. The public sequencing data were trimmed at Q25 with fastp and processed into clonotypes with MiXCR by TCRdb, which kept only in-frame beta chains. Entries are consolidated by CDR3 protein sequence, retaining the most common genes and DNA. In all, the sample holds 250,000 to 300,000 distinct CDR3 sequences, and roughly a tenth of those were seen once. 7.5% of the sample goes to the ten largest clones.

The sequence is built from TRBV10-3 and TRBJ2-5; 8 central nucleotides agree with TRBD1. Sequenced here: PBMCs, sampled before TCRalphabeta/CD19-depleted stem cell transplant. This sequence originates from a boy under two years old with acute myeloid leukemia, due to receive a stem cell transplant. The nucleotide sequence is given as TGTGCCATGCGAGGACAGGGAAGAGAGACCCAGTACTTC. Its translation is CAMRGQGRETQYF.